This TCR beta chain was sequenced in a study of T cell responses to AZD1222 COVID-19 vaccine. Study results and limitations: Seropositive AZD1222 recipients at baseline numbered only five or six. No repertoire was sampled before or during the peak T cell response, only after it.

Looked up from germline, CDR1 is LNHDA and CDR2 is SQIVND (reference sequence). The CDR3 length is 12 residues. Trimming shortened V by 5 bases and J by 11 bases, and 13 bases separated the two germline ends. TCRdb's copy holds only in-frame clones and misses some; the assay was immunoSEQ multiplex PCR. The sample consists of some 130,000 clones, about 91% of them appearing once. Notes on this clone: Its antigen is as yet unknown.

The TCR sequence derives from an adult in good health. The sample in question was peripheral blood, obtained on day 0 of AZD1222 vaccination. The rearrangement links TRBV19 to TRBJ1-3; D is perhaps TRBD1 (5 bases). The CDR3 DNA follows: TGTGCCAGTAGTTTTCCCGGGACGGCCATATATTTT. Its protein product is CASSFPGTAIYF.